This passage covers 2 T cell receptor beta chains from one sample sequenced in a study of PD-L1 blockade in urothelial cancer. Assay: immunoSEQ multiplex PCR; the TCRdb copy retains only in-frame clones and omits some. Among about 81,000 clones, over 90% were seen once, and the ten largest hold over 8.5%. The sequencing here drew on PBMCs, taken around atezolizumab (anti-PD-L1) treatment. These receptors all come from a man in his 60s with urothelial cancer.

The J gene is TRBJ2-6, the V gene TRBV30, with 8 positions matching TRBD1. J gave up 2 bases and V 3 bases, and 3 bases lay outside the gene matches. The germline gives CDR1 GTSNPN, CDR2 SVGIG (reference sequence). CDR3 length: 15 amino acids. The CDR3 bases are TGTGCCTGGAGGGCAGGGGGCGCTGGGGCCAACGTCCTGACTTTC. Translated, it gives CAWRAGGAGANVLTF.

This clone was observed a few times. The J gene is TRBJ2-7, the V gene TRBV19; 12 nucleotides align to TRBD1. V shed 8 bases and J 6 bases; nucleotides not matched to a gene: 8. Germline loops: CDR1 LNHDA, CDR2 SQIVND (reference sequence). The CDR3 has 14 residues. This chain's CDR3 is CASSVGTGGGEQYF. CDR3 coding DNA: TGTGCCAGTTCCGTCGGGACAGGGGGCGGCGAGCAGTACTTC.